This TCR beta chain was identified during a study of early T cells in non-severe SARS-CoV-2 infection. This clonotype was recorded at least ten times. The CDR3 totals 15 residues. J lost 5 bases, V lost 6 bases, and 7 bases had no gene match. Germline V CDR1 and CDR2: MNHEY, SVGAGI. Individual cDNA molecules each received unique molecular identifiers attached to them. Using its own MiXCR run on the 5' RACE reads, TCRdb lists one record per CDR3 protein. This sample yields some 58,000 distinct CDR3 sequences, of which 11% are seen a single time; less than 3.5% belongs to the top ten. Sequences were derived from whole blood, sampled at baseline. This clonotype was sampled from an adult who was a healthcare worker with PCR-confirmed SARS-CoV-2 infection or an uninfected control (not recorded which). The chain couples TRBV6-5 to TRBJ2-2, with 9 bases lining up with TRBD2. The CDR3 loop is CASRPGTSRTGELFF. CDR3 DNA: TGTGCCAGCAGGCCCGGGACTAGCAGGACCGGGGAGCTGTTTTTT.